Described below is a single T cell receptor (beta chain) sequence and its context. Its specificity is unknown. TCRdb reanalysed the reads using MiXCR and keeps one entry per CDR3 protein. The sample records 600,000 to 700,000 distinct CDR3 sequences, 33% being singletons. This entry comes from a study of T cell repertoires in cytomegalovirus infection. Study information: Public TCR beta signatures indicated both CMV infection and matching HLA type.

Findings and limits, study-wide: CMV-specific HLA-C-restricted TCR beta clonotypes dominated the ex vivo response. The cumulative frequency of public TCR beta families identified carriers of CMV plus the relevant HLA.

J was trimmed by 7 bases and V by 5 bases; bases with no gene match: 2. The CDR3 spans 13 residues. Germline lookup yields CDR1 SQVTM and CDR2 ANQGSEA. The genes are TRBV29-1 and TRBJ2-4; 13 positions agree with TRBD2. Here the sequenced sample was cultured PBMCs, taken from culture after CMV antigen stimulation. This TCR was sampled from a human donor in good health (CMV status not recorded). Some clones in this sample may be carry-over from other donors' samples. CDR3 sequence reads: CSVLLAGGNIQYF. CDR3 in DNA: TGCAGCGTTTTACTAGCGGGGGGGAACATTCAGTACTTC.